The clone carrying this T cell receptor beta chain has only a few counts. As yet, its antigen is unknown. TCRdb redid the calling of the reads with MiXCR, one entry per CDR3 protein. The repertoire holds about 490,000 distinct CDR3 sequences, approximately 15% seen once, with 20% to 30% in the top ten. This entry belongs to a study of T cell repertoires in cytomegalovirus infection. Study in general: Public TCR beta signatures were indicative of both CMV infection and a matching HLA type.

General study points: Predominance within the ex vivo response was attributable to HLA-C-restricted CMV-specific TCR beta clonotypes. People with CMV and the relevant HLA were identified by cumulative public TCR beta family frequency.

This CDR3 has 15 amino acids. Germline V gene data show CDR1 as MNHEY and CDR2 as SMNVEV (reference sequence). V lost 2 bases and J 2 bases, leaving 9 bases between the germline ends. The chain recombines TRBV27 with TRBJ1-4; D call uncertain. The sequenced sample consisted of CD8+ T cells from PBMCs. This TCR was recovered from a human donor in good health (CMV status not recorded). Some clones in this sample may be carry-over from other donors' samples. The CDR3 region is CASSLIGVTNEKLFF. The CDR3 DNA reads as TGTGCCAGCAGTTTAATTGGAGTTACTAATGAAAAACTGTTTTTT.